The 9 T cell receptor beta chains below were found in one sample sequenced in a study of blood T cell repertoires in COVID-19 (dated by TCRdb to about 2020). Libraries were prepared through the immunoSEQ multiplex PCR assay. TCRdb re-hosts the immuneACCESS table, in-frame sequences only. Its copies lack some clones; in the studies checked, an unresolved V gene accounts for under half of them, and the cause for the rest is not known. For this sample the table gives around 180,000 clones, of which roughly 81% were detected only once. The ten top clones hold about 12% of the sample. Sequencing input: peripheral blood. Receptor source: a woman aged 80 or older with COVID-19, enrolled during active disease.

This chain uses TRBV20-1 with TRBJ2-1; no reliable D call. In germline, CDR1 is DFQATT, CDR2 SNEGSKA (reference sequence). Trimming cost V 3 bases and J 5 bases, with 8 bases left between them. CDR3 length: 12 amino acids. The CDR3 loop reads CSASSEDNEQFF. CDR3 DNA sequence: TGCAGTGCTAGTTCTGAGGACAATGAGCAGTTCTTC.

This CDR3 is CASSHDTGGLGNEQFF. The CDR3 nucleotides read TGTGCCAGCAGCCACGATACGGGGGGGCTGGGCAATGAGCAGTTCTTC. V usage is TRBV3-1 (or the pseudogene TRBV3-2) and J usage is TRBJ2-1, with 8 bases identical to TRBD2. Germline CDR1 and CDR2: LGHDT and YNNKEL (reference sequence). The CDR3 covers 16 residues. With V trimmed by 3 bases and J by 6 bases, 10 bases remained unmatched.

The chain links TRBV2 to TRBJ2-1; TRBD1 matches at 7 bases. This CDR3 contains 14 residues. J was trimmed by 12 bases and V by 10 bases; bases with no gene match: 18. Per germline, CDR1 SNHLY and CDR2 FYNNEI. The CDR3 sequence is CATRGGFGPLGQFF. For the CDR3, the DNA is TGTGCCACCCGAGGGGGCTTCGGTCCGCTCGGGCAGTTCTTC.

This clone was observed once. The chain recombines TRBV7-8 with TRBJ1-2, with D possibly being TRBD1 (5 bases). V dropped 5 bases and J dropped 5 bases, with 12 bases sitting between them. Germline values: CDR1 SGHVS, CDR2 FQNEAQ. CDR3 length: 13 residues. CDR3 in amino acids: CASSRSPGYGYTF. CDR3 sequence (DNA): TGTGCCAGCAGCCGATCACCAGGGTATGGCTACACCTTC. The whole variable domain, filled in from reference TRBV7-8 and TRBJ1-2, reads GAGVSQSPRYKVAKRGQDVALRCDPISGHVSLFWYQQALGQGPEFLTYFQNEAQLDKSGLPSDRFFAERPEGSVSTLKIQRTQQEDSAVYLCASSRSPGYGYTFGSGTRLTVV.

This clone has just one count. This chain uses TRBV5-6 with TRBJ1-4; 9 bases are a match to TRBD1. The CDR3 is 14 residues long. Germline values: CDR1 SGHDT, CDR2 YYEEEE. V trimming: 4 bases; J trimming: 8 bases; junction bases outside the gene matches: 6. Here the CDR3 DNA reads TGTGCCAGCAGCCGGACAGGGGAGAAAGAAAAACTGTTTTTT. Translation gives CASSRTGEKEKLFF.

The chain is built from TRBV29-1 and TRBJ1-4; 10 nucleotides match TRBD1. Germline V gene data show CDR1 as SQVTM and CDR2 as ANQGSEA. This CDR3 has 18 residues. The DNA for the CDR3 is TGCAGTCCTCCCAAGGGGACAGGGGAAAAGGGAACTAATGAAAAACTGTTTTTT. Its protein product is CSPPKGTGEKGTNEKLFF. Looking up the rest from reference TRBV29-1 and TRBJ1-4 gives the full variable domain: SAVISQKPSRDICQRGTSLTIQCQVDSQVTMMFWYRQQPGQSLTLIATANQGSEATYESGFVIDKFPISRPNLTFSTLTVSNMSPEDSSIYLCSPPKGTGEKGTNEKLFFGSGTQLSVL.

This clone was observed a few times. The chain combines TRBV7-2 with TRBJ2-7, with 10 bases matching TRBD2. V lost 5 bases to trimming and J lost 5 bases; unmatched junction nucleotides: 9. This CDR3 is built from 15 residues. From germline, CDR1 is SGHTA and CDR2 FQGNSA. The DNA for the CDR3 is TGTGCCAGCAGCAAACTGAGCGGGGGGGCCCACGAGCAGTACTTC. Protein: CASSKLSGGAHEQYF.

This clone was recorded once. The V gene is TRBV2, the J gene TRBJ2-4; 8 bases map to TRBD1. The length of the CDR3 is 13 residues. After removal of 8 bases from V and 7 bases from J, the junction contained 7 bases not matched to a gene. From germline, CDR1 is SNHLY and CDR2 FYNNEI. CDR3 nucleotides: TGTGCCAGCGTTCAGGGGGCTAGGAACATTCAGTACTTC. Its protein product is CASVQGARNIQYF.

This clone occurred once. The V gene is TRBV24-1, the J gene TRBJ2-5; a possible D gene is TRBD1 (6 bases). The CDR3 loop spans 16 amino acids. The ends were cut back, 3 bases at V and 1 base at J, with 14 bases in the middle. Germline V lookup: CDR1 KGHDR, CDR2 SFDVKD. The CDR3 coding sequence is TGTGCCACCAGTGATCCCGGAACAGGGACCCAAGAGACCCAGTACTTC. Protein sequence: CATSDPGTGTQETQYF.